These 14 T cell receptor beta chains originate from one sample sequenced in a study of cytomegalovirus exposure and HLA in healthy donors. PCR used 60 Vbeta primers and 13 Jbeta primers. The protocol was immunoSEQ multiplex PCR, while the TCRdb copy is restricted to in-frame clones and leaves out a portion. This sample has some 160,000 clones, with approximately 88% found just once. Sequenced material: PBMCs. The receptors were gathered from a woman aged 18-29 years in good health and CMV-seronegative.

The genes are TRBV2 and TRBJ1-1; weak D call: TRBD1 (5 bases). V shed 3 bases and J shed 6 bases, with 8 bases lying between them. The germline gives CDR1 SNHLY, CDR2 FYNNEI. This CDR3 comprises 12 residues. CDR3 in amino acids: CASSDRVPEAFF. The DNA of the CDR3 is TGTGCCAGCAGTGACAGGGTCCCTGAAGCTTTCTTT.

Regarding this clone: An end of the junction differs from the germline gene, which may be a read error. The sample has other DNA sequences that encode this CDR3 too. V and J are TRBV5-1 and TRBJ2-7; tentative D call: TRBD2 (7 bases). There are 15 residues in the CDR3. Per the germline V gene, CDR1 is SGHRS and CDR2 is YFSETQ. This CDR3 is CASSQGGGLSYEQYF. CDR3 in DNA: TGCGCTAGCAGCCAAGGCGGGGGCCTAAGCTACGAGCAGTACTTC. Full variable domain (rest looked up from reference TRBV5-1 and TRBJ2-7): KAGVTQTPRYLIKTRGQQVTLSCSPISGHRSVSWYQQTPGQGLQFLFEYFSETQRNKGNFPGRFSGRQFSNSRSEMNVSTLELGDSALYLCASSQGGGLSYEQYFGPGTRLTVT.

This rearrangement joins TRBV2 to TRBJ2-5; 10 nucleotides match TRBD1. Near its end, the DNA agrees better with TRBJ2-7, so the J call may be wrong. CDR3 length: 14 residues. Looked up from germline, CDR1 is SNHLY and CDR2 is FYNNEI. The CDR3: CASSVGQGLHEQYF. DNA of the CDR3: TGTGCCAGCAGTGTGGGACAGGGGCTTCACGAGCAGTACTTC.

The chain recombines TRBV7-8 with TRBJ2-2; the D is unclear. This CDR3 is 14 amino acids long. V was clipped by 5 bases and J by 4 bases, with 11 bases between them. Germline V gives CDR1 SGHVS, CDR2 FQNEAQ. For the CDR3, the DNA is TGTGCCAGCAGCGTCTTGAGCTTCACCGGGGAGCTGTTTTTT. Translating gives CASSVLSFTGELFF.

The chain joins TRBV5-5 to TRBJ2-5; D is possibly TRBD1 (5 bases). Germline-derived CDR1 and CDR2 are SGHKS and YYEKEE (reference sequence). The CDR3 runs 16 residues. V lost 2 bases to trimming and J lost 2 bases, with 16 bases between them. CDR3 in amino acids: CASSFSGREAQETQYF. The CDR3 region has the DNA TGTGCCAGCAGCTTTTCGGGCAGGGAAGCGCAAGAGACCCAGTACTTC.

This clone was recorded only once. The rearrangement uses TRBV5-1 and TRBJ2-1, with TRBD1 matching 8 bases. Trimming took 0 bases from V and 7 from J; bases not matched to a gene: 18. Per germline, CDR1 SGHRS and CDR2 YFSETQ. This CDR3 has 19 residues. CDR3 sequence (DNA): TGCGCCAGCAGCTTGGAATTTTTAGGGGACAGGATTTACAAGAATGAGCAGTTCTTC. This sequence encodes CASSLEFLGDRIYKNEQFF.

The chain has TRBV6-5 and TRBJ1-4; D is perhaps TRBD1 (5 bases). In germline, CDR1 is MNHEY, CDR2 SVGAGI. The CDR3 has 15 amino acids. Trimming removed 4 bases at V and 3 bases at J, with 12 bases between. This CDR3 reads CASSSGGGANEKLFF. The CDR3 DNA is TGTGCCAGCAGTTCTGGCGGGGGAGCTAATGAAAAACTGTTTTTT.

The genes are TRBV28 and TRBJ2-5, with 9 nucleotides matching TRBD2. CDR1 is MDHEN, CDR2 SYDVKM, per germline. The CDR3 length is 15 residues. Trimming removed 3 bases from V and 2 bases from J; junction bases left unmatched: 4. CDR3 sequence (DNA): TGTGCCAGCAGTTTTCTAGCGGGGCCTCAAGAGACCCAGTACTTC. Translation gives CASSFLAGPQETQYF.

DNA of the CDR3: TGTGCCAGCACCCATAGGGGGACAGGGAACTCACCCCTCCACTTT. This translates into CASTHRGTGNSPLHF. The V gene is TRBV6-5, the J gene TRBJ1-6; 9 positions match TRBD1. Germline-derived CDR1 and CDR2 are MNHEY and SVGAGI. J was trimmed by 10 bases and V by 7 bases; bases with no gene match: 11. The CDR3 contains 15 residues.

This chain links TRBV28 with TRBJ2-6; 7 bases map to TRBD1. There are 19 residues in the CDR3. Trimming removed 5 bases from V and 0 bases from J; junction bases left unmatched: 13. Germline values: CDR1 MDHEN, CDR2 SYDVKM. CDR3 residues: CASSPPGTALISGANVLTF. The CDR3 nucleotides read TGTGCCAGCAGTCCCCCCGGGACAGCCTTGATCTCTGGGGCCAACGTCCTGACTTTC.

The rearrangement joins TRBV18 to TRBJ1-2; 8 bases agree with TRBD1. CDR3 length: 18 residues. The V and J ends lost 5 bases and 2 bases, in that order; junction bases with no gene match: 16. The V gene's germline CDR1 is KGHSH and CDR2 LQKENI. The CDR3 region has the DNA TGTGCCAGCTCAGACAACAGGACAGGGTCCCAACAAAACTATGGCTACACCTTC. This codes for CASSDNRTGSQQNYGYTF.

The rearrangement links TRBV27 to TRBJ1-5; 11 nucleotides line up with TRBD1. From germline, CDR1 is MNHEY and CDR2 SMNVEV (reference sequence). V shed 5 bases, J shed 7 bases, and the junction held 7 bases outside the gene matches. The CDR3 is 15 residues long. The CDR3 here is CASSIGQGAGQPQHF. In nucleotides, the CDR3 is TGTGCCAGCAGTATAGGACAGGGGGCAGGCCAGCCCCAGCATTTT.

The chain couples TRBV5-1 to TRBJ2-1; 8 nucleotides agree with TRBD1. The CDR3 totals 16 residues. Germline V gene lookup returns CDR1 SGHRS and CDR2 YFSETQ. J lost 4 bases, V lost 0 bases, and 6 bases had no gene match. The CDR3 DNA follows: TGCGCCAGCAGCTTGGCCGGACAGGGCGTATACAATGAGCAGTTCTTC. It translates to CASSLAGQGVYNEQFF.

The chain recombines TRBV5-1 with TRBJ1-6; D may be TRBD1 (6 bases). The CDR3 spans 15 residues. CDR1 SGHRS and CDR2 YFSETQ come from the germline V gene. Trimming took 4 bases from V and 7 from J, leaving 15 bases between them. The CDR3 nucleotides read TGCGCCAGCAGCCTTGATACAGGGACGAATTCACCCCTCCACTTT. Translation: CASSLDTGTNSPLHF.